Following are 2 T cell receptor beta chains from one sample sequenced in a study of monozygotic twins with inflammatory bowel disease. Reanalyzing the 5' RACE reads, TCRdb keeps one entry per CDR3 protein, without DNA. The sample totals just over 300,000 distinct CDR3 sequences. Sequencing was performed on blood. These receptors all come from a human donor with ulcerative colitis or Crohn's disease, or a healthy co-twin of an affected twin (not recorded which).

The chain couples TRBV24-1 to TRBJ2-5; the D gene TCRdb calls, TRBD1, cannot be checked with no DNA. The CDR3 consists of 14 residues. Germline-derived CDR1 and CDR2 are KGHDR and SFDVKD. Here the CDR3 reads CATSAPGSGGTQYF.

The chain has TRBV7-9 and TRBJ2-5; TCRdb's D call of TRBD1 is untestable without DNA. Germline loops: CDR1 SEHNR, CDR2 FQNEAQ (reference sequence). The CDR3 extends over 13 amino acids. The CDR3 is CASNPWGQETQYF. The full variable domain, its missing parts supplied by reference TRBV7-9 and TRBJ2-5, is DTGVSQNPRHKITKRGQNVTFRCDPISEHNRLYWYRQTLGQGPEFLTYFQNEAQLEKSRLLSDRFSAERPKGSFSTLEIQRTEQGDSAMYLCASNPWGQETQYFGPGTRLLVL.